This T cell receptor beta chain appears in the sequencing data of a study of CD8+CD57+ T cells in acquired aplastic anemia. Study at large: For CD4+ cells, healthy donors had an average of about 11 million reads.

This clonotype was seen a handful of times. V dropped 3 bases and J dropped 0 bases, with 14 bases sitting between them. The CDR3 is made up of 17 amino acids. The template used for profiling TCR beta VDJ and CDR3 was genomic DNA. TCRdb reprocessed the reads via MiXCR and lists one record per CDR3 protein. Altogether 100,000 to 130,000 distinct CDR3 sequences are present, roughly 50% being singletons, with the ten largest covering about 32%. This receptor was identified in a human donor in good health, serving as a control. The J gene is TRBJ1-4, the V gene TRBV12-3 or TRBV12-4; maybe TRBD1 (5 bases). The sequencing sample was made of sorted CD4+, CD8+, or CD8+CD57+ T cells (not recorded which) from PBMCs. This chain's CDR3 is CASSFNEGAATNEKLFF. CDR3 bases: TGTGCCAGCAGTTTCAATGAAGGGGCTGCAACTAATGAAAAACTGTTTTTT.